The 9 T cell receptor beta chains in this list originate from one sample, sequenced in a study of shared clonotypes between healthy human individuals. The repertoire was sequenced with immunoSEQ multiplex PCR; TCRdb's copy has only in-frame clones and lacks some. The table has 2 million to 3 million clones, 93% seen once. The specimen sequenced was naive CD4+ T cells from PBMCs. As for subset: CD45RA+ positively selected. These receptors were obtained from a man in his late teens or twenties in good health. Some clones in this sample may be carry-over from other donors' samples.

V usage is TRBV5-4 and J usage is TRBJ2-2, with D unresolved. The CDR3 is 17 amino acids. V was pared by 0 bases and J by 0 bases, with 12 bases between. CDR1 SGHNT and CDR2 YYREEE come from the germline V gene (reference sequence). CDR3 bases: TGTGCCAGCAGCTTGGTGGCCGGATCCGCGAACACCGGGGAGCTGTTTTTT. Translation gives CASSLVAGSANTGELFF. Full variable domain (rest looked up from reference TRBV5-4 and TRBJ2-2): ETGVTQSPTHLIKTRGQQVTLRCSSQSGHNTVSWYQQALGQGPQFIFQYYREEENGRGNFPPRFSGLQFPNYSSELNVNALELDDSALYLCASSLVAGSANTGELFFGEGSRLTVL.

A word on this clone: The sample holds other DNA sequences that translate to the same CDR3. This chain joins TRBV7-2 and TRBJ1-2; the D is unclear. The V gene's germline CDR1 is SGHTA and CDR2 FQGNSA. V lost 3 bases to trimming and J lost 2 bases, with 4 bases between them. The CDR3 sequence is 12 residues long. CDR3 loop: CASSLDNYGYTF. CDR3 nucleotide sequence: TGTGCCAGCAGCTTGGACAACTATGGCTACACCTTC.

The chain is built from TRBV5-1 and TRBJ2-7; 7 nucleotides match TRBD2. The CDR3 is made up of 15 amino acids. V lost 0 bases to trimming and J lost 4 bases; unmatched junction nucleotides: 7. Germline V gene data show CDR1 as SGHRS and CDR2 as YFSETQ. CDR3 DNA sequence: TGCGCCAGCAGCTTGGCCGCGGGAGAAACTTACGAGCAGTACTTC. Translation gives CASSLAAGETYEQYF.

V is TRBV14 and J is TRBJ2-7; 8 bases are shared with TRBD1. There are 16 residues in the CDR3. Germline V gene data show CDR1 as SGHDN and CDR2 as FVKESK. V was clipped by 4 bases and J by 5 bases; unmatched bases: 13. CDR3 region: CASSRRGLPLIHEQYF. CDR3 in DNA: TGTGCCAGCAGCCGCAGGGGGCTCCCCCTTATTCACGAGCAGTACTTC.

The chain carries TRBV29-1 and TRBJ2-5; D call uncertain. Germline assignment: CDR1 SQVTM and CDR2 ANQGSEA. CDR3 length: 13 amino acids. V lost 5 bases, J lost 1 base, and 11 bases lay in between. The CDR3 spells CSVSSFTQETQYF. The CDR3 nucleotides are TGCAGCGTTTCGAGCTTCACCCAAGAGACCCAGTACTTC.

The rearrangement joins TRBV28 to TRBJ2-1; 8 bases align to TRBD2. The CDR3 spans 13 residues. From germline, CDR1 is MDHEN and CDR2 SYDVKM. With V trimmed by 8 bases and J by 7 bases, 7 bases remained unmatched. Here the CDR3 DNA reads TGTGCCAGCCGCAGCGGGAGATTGAATGAGCAGTTCTTC. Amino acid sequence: CASRSGRLNEQFF.

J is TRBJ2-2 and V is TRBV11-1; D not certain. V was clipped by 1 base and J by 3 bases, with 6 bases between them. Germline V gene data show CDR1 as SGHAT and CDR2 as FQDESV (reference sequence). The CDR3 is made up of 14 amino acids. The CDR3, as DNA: TGTGCCAGCAGCTTAGTTCCCTACACCGGGGAGCTGTTTTTT. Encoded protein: CASSLVPYTGELFF. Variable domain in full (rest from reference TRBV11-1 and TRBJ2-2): EAEVAQSPRYKITEKSQAVAFWCDPISGHATLYWYRQILGQGPELLVQFQDESVVDDSQLPKDRFSAERLKGVDSTLKIQPAELGDSAMYLCASSLVPYTGELFFGEGSRLTVL.

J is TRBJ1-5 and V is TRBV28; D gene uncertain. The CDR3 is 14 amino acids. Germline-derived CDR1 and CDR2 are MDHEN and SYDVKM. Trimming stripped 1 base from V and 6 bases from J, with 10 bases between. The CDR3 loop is CASSLSSGRQPQHF. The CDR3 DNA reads TGTGCCAGCAGTTTATCCTCGGGTCGTCAGCCCCAGCATTTT.

The CDR3 sequence: CASHRGGGANTGELFF. Written as DNA, the CDR3 is TGTGCCAGCCACCGGGGCGGGGGTGCGAACACCGGGGAGCTGTTTTTT. The chain links TRBV28 to TRBJ2-2; 7 bases are a match to TRBD2. The CDR3 spans 16 residues. The ends lost 8 bases at V and 0 bases at J; junction bases unmatched: 9. Germline assignment: CDR1 MDHEN and CDR2 SYDVKM. Supplemented by reference TRBV28 and TRBJ2-2, the full variable domain reads DVKVTQSSRYLVKRTGEKVFLECVQDMDHENMFWYRQDPGLGLRLIYFSYDVKMKEKGDIPEGYSVSREKKERFSLILESASTNQTSMYLCASHRGGGANTGELFFGEGSRLTVL.